This TCR beta chain stems from a study of cytomegalovirus exposure and HLA in healthy donors. Only in-frame clones appear in the TCRdb table, and some are missing; sequencing was by immunoSEQ multiplex PCR. The table includes about 240,000 clones, approximately 86% detected once. Of note for this clone: Its antigen is still unknown.

This CDR3 has 16 residues. Germline V CDR1 and CDR2: MNHNY, SVGAGI (reference sequence). V was clipped by 0 bases and J by 0 bases; unmatched bases: 2. General study results and limits: In vitro data verified a few CMV-associated chains as specific for CMV antigens. The study recorded 150 to 200 TCR beta chains that were cytomegalovirus-associated. A classifier reportedly called cytomegalovirus status with high sensitivity and specificity.

This chain joins TRBV6-6 and TRBJ2-3, with TRBD2 matching 8 bases. The receptor was derived from a woman aged 30 to 39 in good health and CMV-seropositive. The material sequenced was PBMCs. The CDR3 sequence is CASSYSLADSTDTQYF. The CDR3 nucleotides read TGTGCCAGCAGTTACTCACTAGCGGATAGCACAGATACGCAGTATTTT.